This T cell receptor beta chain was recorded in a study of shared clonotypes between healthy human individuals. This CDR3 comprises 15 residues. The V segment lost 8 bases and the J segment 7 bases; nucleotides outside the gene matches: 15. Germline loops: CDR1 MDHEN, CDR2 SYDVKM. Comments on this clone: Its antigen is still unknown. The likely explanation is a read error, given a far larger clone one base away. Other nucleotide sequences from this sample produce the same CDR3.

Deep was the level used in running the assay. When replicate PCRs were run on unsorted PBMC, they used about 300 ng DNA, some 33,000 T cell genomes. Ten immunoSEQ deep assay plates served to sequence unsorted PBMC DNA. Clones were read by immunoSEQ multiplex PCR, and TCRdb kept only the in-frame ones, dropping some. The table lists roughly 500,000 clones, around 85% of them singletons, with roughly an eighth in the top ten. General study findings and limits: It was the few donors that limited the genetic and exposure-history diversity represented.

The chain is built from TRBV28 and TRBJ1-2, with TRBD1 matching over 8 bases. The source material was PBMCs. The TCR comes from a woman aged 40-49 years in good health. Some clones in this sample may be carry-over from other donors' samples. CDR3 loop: CASRGAGTGLGGYTF. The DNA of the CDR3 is TGTGCCAGCCGAGGAGCCGGGACAGGACTCGGTGGCTACACCTTC.